Sequencing of this T cell receptor beta chain was carried out in a study of blood T cell repertoires in COVID-19 (dated by TCRdb to the early 2020s). Background on the whole study: Samples covering the acute and convalescent phases of COVID-19 were provided by collaborators in the United States, Italy and Spain. The prospective study material was composed of cDNA or gDNA derived from T cells, B-cell-depleted T cells, or PBMCs. Subjects who had been exposed to COVID-19, were actively infected with it, or had recovered from it provided the deeply sampled blood TCRbeta repertoires that made up the dataset. The repertoires were released in a freely available public database intended as a resource for research on the immune response to SARS-CoV-2. Samples were obtained from the ongoing ImmuneRACE study (first 160 participants) and from approximately 1,200 subjects provided by 6 global collaborators. A de-identified subject ID, COVID-19 status, age in years and sex were almost always included in the sample metadata. Where HLA class I and class II types were available, the types were taken from metadata supplied by the sample provider, not from assay-based typing. What the research found in general, with its limitations: How much clinical and demographic metadata was included differed by source and by participant, and the metadata was provided uncurated.

Enrolling through a virtual design, the prospective study's participants ranged in age from roughly 18 to 95 years and lived across roughly 23 United States geographic areas. Cohort assignment in the prospective study relied on participant-reported clinical history from a screening survey and a study questionnaire. A participant counted as exposed if, within 2 weeks of entering the study, that participant had been in contact with someone who had a PCR-confirmed or clinician-diagnosed COVID-19 case. Each participant in the prospective study had whole blood, serum and a nasopharyngeal or oropharyngeal swab collected by mobile phlebotomists. Over a roughly 2-month period, participants in the prospective study had the option of providing additional blood draws and questionnaires. Before DNA extraction, blood samples from the prospective study were shipped at room temperature or frozen. V loses 11 bases of germline sequence and J loses 3 bases, and the interval between the two ends is 16 bases. From a lookup of the germline V gene, CDR1 and CDR2 are SNHLY and FYNNEI. Including the terminal cysteine and phenylalanine, the CDR3 comprises 13 residues. Just CDR3 DNA is preserved here, 39 bases in frame from base 1.

Comment on this clone: Its antigen has not been determined. Base qualities are not provided; no much larger clone lies one nucleotide away.

TCRbeta CDR3 regions were amplified from genomic DNA using the immunoSEQ Assay, a bias-controlled multiplex PCR. For the original study's pipeline: Nucleated cell counts per sample were estimated from amplification of reference gene primers within the assay. To quantify the absolute abundance of each unique TCRbeta CDR3 rearrangement, sequence reads were collapsed and filtered. Productive Simpson clonality was computed per sample as the square root of Simpson's diversity index over productive rearrangements. Held by TCRdb, this immuneACCESS table contains in-frame sequences only and omits some clones. Under half of the omission traces to an unresolved V gene where checked; the cause of the rest is unknown. V, J and clone size reflect that table, while D and trimming were determined from the DNA. The sample records approximately 300,000 clones, 85% to 95% of which are singletons. The top ten clonotypes cover approximately 4.1% of the sample.

Sequenced input: PBMCs or T cells enriched from blood (not recorded which). The chain joins TRBV2 to TRBJ1-2; the best D guess is TRBD1, with 6 bases matching. The receptor was derived from a woman aged 30 to 39 who had been exposed to COVID-19. In nucleotide form, the sequence is TGTGCCGGGACAATGATCTCGGACTATGGCTACACCTTC. The resulting protein is CAGTMISDYGYTF.